The clone carrying this T cell receptor beta chain turned up a few times. A much larger clone sits a single nucleotide away, making a read error possible. Authors of the study amplified TCR beta CDR3 regions from RNA transcripts. The HTBI set primed first-round TCR CDR3 RT-PCR. A single record per CDR3 protein comes from TCRdb applying MiXCR to the multiplex PCR reads. The data show about half a million distinct CDR3 sequences, roughly 24% seen once. This sample is part of a study of T cells in Graves' hyperthyroidism and ophthalmopathy. Disease lasting under 3 months, a NOSPECS grade of at least 4, and a Clinical Activity Score of at least 3 were features of the ophthalmopathy patients. Exclusion of a patient resulted from uncontrolled infection, other autoimmune disease, pregnancy or lactation. This sequence was found in a woman aged 25 to 39 with Graves' ophthalmopathy. Sequencing used blood.

The CDR3 protein is CSASGGLINYGYTF. DNA for the CDR3: TGCAGTGCTTCAGGGGGCTTGATCAACTATGGCTACACCTTC. This chain joins TRBV20-1 and TRBJ1-2; 8 nucleotides agree with TRBD1. The CDR3 contains 14 residues. J gave up 2 bases and V 5 bases, and 7 bases lay outside the gene matches. CDR1 is DFQATT and CDR2 is SNEGSKA in the germline V gene (reference sequence).